The next 17 T cell receptor beta chains were all read from a single sample in a study of radiation and T cells in renal cell carcinoma. As to time point: baseline pretreatment blood. The treatment is: 15 Gy SBRT to primary tumor, nephrectomy 4 weeks later. Assay used: immunoSEQ multiplex PCR; TCRdb lists only in-frame clones, some missing. The sample includes about 91,000 clones, about four fifths of them seen just once. The starting material was blood, obtained from a patient whose treatment included radiotherapy and nephrectomy. These receptors were taken from a man aged 60-69 years with renal cell carcinoma.

The V gene is TRBV6-5, the J gene TRBJ2-5; 9 nucleotides line up with TRBD1. V lost 11 bases, J lost 3 bases, and 4 bases stayed unmatched. The CDR3 covers 12 residues. The germline V gene has CDR1 MNHEY and CDR2 SVGAGI. CDR3 coding DNA: TGTGCCGCCGGACAGGGGAAAGAGACCCAGTACTTC. Its translation is CAAGQGKETQYF.

This clone occurred once. The chain employs TRBV29-1 and TRBJ2-5, with D possibly matching TRBD2 (6 bases). The germline CDR1 and CDR2 sequences are SQVTM and ANQGSEA. The CDR3 length is 12 residues. V was clipped by 4 bases and J by 4 bases, with 10 bases between them. The CDR3: CSVVFGGETQYF. CDR3 bases: TGCAGCGTTGTTTTCGGGGGAGAGACCCAGTACTTC. The full variable domain, its missing parts supplied by reference TRBV29-1 and TRBJ2-5, is SAVISQKPSRDICQRGTSLTIQCQVDSQVTMMFWYRQQPGQSLTLIATANQGSEATYESGFVIDKFPISRPNLTFSTLTVSNMSPEDSSIYLCSVVFGGETQYFGPGTRLLVL.

This chain links TRBV6-1 with TRBJ2-5, with a possible D match to TRBD2 (5 bases). Germline V lookup: CDR1 MNHNS, CDR2 SASEGT. The CDR3 spans 16 residues. Trimming took off 1 base at V and 5 bases at J, with 17 bases between the two ends. CDR3 in amino acids: CASSEGPASRRETQYF. In nucleotides, the CDR3 is TGTGCCAGCAGTGAAGGTCCGGCTAGCCGGCGGGAGACCCAGTACTTC.

The chain carries TRBV15 and TRBJ1-5; D might be TRBD1 (6 bases). V dropped 0 bases and J dropped 4 bases, with 10 bases sitting between them. The CDR3 consists of 15 residues. Germline V gene lookup returns CDR1 LNHNV and CDR2 YYDKDF (reference sequence). In DNA, the CDR3 is TGTGCCACCAGCAGAGATATCACAGGGAATCAGCCCCAGCATTTT. Translated, it gives CATSRDITGNQPQHF.

The gene calls are TRBV29-1 and TRBJ2-1; 9 nucleotides match TRBD1. Trimming took 3 bases from V and 7 from J; bases not matched to a gene: 1. Germline V lookup: CDR1 SQVTM, CDR2 ANQGSEA. This CDR3 has 12 residues. The chain's CDR3 is CSVEGTGNEQFF. The CDR3 DNA follows: TGCAGCGTTGAGGGGACAGGGAATGAGCAGTTCTTC.

The chain recombines TRBV5-1 with TRBJ1-2; TRBD1 aligns across 7 bases. CDR3 size: 13 residues. V was pared by 0 bases and J by 7 bases, with 3 bases of the junction left unmatched. Per the germline V gene, CDR1 is SGHRS and CDR2 is YFSETQ. The CDR3: CASSLGGQAGYTF. The DNA of the CDR3 is TGCGCCAGCAGCTTGGGCGGACAGGCTGGCTACACCTTC.

The chain links TRBV10-1 to TRBJ2-1, with 10 bases lining up with TRBD1. Losses at the gene ends were 4 bases for V and 4 bases for J; bases not matched to a gene: 10. CDR1 is WNHNN, CDR2 SYGVQD, per germline (reference sequence). The CDR3 extends over 17 amino acids. The CDR3 DNA reads TGCGCCAGCAGTGGGGGACCGGGACAGGGGAATTACAATGAGCAGTTCTTC. This gives the protein CASSGGPGQGNYNEQFF.

This chain joins TRBV28 and TRBJ1-2; 11 bases are a match to TRBD1. Trimming cost V 6 bases and J 5 bases; bases outside gene matches: 2. The CDR3 covers 13 residues. Germline CDR1 is MDHEN and CDR2 is SYDVKM. The CDR3 DNA reads TGTGCCAGCAGAAGGGACAGGGGGTATGGCTACACCTTC. Its protein product is CASRRDRGYGYTF.

V is TRBV6-1 and J is TRBJ2-3; TRBD2 aligns across 10 bases. J gave up 7 bases and V 2 bases, and 9 bases lay outside the gene matches. Looked up from germline, CDR1 is MNHNS and CDR2 is SASEGT. CDR3 length equals 16 residues. The CDR3 spells CASSEQSLAGVYTQYF. The CDR3 coding sequence is TGTGCCAGCAGTGAACAGAGTCTAGCGGGAGTATATACGCAGTATTTT.

The chain joins TRBV27 to TRBJ2-7; possibly TRBD2 for D (7 bases). The CDR3 is made up of 14 amino acids. The V gene's germline CDR1 is MNHEY and CDR2 SMNVEV (reference sequence). V dropped 7 bases and J dropped 1 base, with 14 bases sitting between them. Here the CDR3 DNA reads TGTGCCAGCAAGCGGGACACCAATTCCTACGAGCAGTACTTC. Translated, it gives CASKRDTNSYEQYF.

V gene TRBV28 combines with J gene TRBJ2-1, with TRBD2 identical over 7 bases. CDR1 is MDHEN and CDR2 is SYDVKM in the germline V gene. There are 14 residues in the CDR3. V lost 8 bases to trimming and J lost 4 bases; unmatched junction nucleotides: 8. The CDR3 is CASPPSGLYNEQFF. Written as DNA, the CDR3 is TGTGCCAGCCCCCCTAGCGGCCTTTACAATGAGCAGTTCTTC.

This chain joins TRBV5-1 and TRBJ1-6; TRBD1 matches at 7 bases. The CDR3 extends over 14 amino acids. The ends lost 2 bases at V and 8 bases at J; junction bases unmatched: 4. Germline V lookup: CDR1 SGHRS, CDR2 YFSETQ. The CDR3 coding sequence is TGCGCCAGCAGCTTCGGGACAGTCGATTCACCCCTCCACTTT. It codes for CASSFGTVDSPLHF.

This sequence joins TRBV5-1 and TRBJ2-1, with 13 bases identical to TRBD2. With 0 bases clipped from V and 6 bases from J, the junction kept 12 bases outside the gene matches. CDR3 size: 19 residues. The germline gives CDR1 SGHRS, CDR2 YFSETQ. CDR3 nucleotides: TGCGCCAGCAGCTTGGGGTTTCCGGGACTAGCGGGATTAGGCAATGAGCAGTTCTTC. The encoded protein is CASSLGFPGLAGLGNEQFF.

This chain uses TRBV27 with TRBJ2-1; D remains ambiguous. Germline CDR1 reads MNHEY; CDR2 reads SMNVEV (reference sequence). This CDR3 has 16 residues. V was clipped by 5 bases and J by 5 bases, with 19 bases between them. For the CDR3, the DNA is TGTGCCAGCAGTCCCCGCCCGGGCGGAAATAACAATGAGCAGTTCTTC. It encodes CASSPRPGGNNNEQFF.

The chain recombines TRBV5-5 with TRBJ2-7; 11 bases map to TRBD1. Germline V CDR1 and CDR2: SGHKS, YYEKEE (reference sequence). The CDR3 has 15 residues. With V trimmed by 3 bases and J by 6 bases, 8 bases remained unmatched. CDR3 sequence reads: CASSSSRTGGVEQYF. CDR3 nucleotide sequence: TGTGCCAGCAGCTCCAGCCGGACAGGGGGCGTCGAGCAGTACTTC.

The chain recombines TRBV6-5 with TRBJ2-1; D might be TRBD2 (7 bases). V gave up 0 bases and J gave up 6 bases, with 12 bases separating them. The CDR3 is 15 amino acids. Germline CDR1 reads MNHEY; CDR2 reads SVGAGI. CDR3 loop: CASSYSAGAANEQFF. The CDR3 DNA follows: TGTGCCAGCAGTTACTCGGCGGGGGCGGCCAATGAGCAGTTCTTC.

The rearrangement links TRBV6-5 to TRBJ1-2, with D maybe TRBD1 (5 bases). With 7 bases removed from V and 6 bases from J, the gap between germline ends came to 15 bases. The CDR3 runs 13 residues. Germline V CDR1 and CDR2: MNHEY, SVGAGI. As DNA, the CDR3 is TGTGCCAGCAAGCAGGGAGCGTTCAATGGCTACACCTTC. Encoded protein: CASKQGAFNGYTF.